A selection of T cell receptor beta chains follows, all from one sample in a study of T cells in Graves' hyperthyroidism and ophthalmopathy. TCRdb redid the calling of the multiplex PCR reads with MiXCR, one entry per CDR3 protein. The data contain around 530,000 distinct CDR3 sequences, over 15% of them seen just once; the ten biggest clones take up approximately 15%. Sequencing input: blood. Source of these receptors: a woman younger than 35 with Graves' ophthalmopathy. Each CDR3 is given with its conserved first and last residue. Fields, in order: J gene, D gene, clone size, CDR3 length, V gene, CDR3 protein, CDR3 DNA. A D gene is named only where the DNA matches it firmly. Size is omitted from some rows. Given values are once, few, many or a class for expanded clones.

TRBJ1-2,TRBD1,few,16,TRBV10-3,CAISESTLDRGGGYTF,TGTGCCATCAGTGAGTCGACCCTCGACAGGGGCGGTGGCTACACCTTC
TRBJ2-5,TRBD2,few,14,TRBV27,CASSYRTSFVTQYF,TGTGCCAGCAGTTACCGGACTAGTTTCGTGACCCAGTACTTC
TRBJ1-1,-,few,17,TRBV7-9,CASSRSYPGPRNTEAFF,TGTGCCAGCAGCCGAAGTTATCCGGGACCCAGGAACACTGAAGCTTTCTTT
TRBJ1-5,-,few,14,TRBV12-3/TRBV12-4,CASRPGNSNQPQHF,TGTGCCAGCAGACCAGGGAATAGCAATCAGCCCCAGCATTTT
TRBJ1-5,-,many,13,TRBV2,CASSDRGAQPQHF,TGTGCCAGCAGTGACAGGGGTGCTCAGCCCCAGCATTTT
TRBJ2-3,-,many,14,TRBV12-3/TRBV12-4,CASSKASGPDTQYF,TGTGCCAGCTCTAAAGCCAGCGGCCCAGATACGCAGTATTTT
TRBJ1-1,-,few,12,TRBV6-2/TRBV6-3,CASSYPGAEAFF,TGTGCCAGCAGTTACCCGGGTGCTGAAGCTTTCTTT
TRBJ1-1,-,-,13,TRBV6-1,CASSDARGDKAFF,TGTGCCAGCAGTGATGCCCGGGGGGATAAAGCTTTCTTT
TRBJ1-2,TRBD1,many,14,TRBV7-3,CASSRTGGTYGYTF,TGTGCCAGCAGTCGGACAGGAGGGACCTATGGCTACACCTTC
TRBJ1-1,-,-,14,TRBV6-5,CASSYRYGDTEAFF,TGTGCCAGCAGTTACAGATATGGGGACACTGAAGCTTTCTTT
TRBJ2-5,TRBD1,many,14,TRBV20-1,CSARAVGGGETQYF,TGCAGTGCTAGAGCGGTAGGGGGCGGTGAGACCCAGTACTTC
TRBJ1-2,-,many,12,TRBV28,CASKQSGDGYTF,TGTGCCAGCAAACAATCAGGGGACGGCTACACCTTC
TRBJ2-4,TRBD2,few,16,TRBV20-1,CSARTSGGLAKNIQYF,TGCAGTGCGCGAACTAGCGGGGGACTAGCCAAAAACATTCAGTACTTC
TRBJ1-1,-,many,15,TRBV5-5,CASSLGEDSNTEAFF,TGTGCCAGCAGCTTGGGCGAAGATTCTAACACTGAAGCTTTCTTT
TRBJ2-1,TRBD2,-,13,TRBV13,CASSLSGANEQFF,TGTGCCAGCAGCTTAAGCGGGGCGAATGAGCAGTTCTTC
TRBJ2-3,-,few,13,TRBV11-2,CASSSLASRTQYF,TGTGCCAGCAGCTCCCTGGCTTCCCGTACGCAGTATTTT
TRBJ1-6,-,many,16,TRBV20-1,CSARDQVRGRDSPLHF,TGCAGTGCTAGAGATCAGGTCAGGGGAAGAGATTCACCCCTCCACTTT
TRBJ2-5,TRBD2,-,18,TRBV20-1,CSAGRGLAGGSIQETQYF,TGCAGTGCTGGCCGCGGACTAGCGGGGGGATCGATTCAAGAGACCCAGTACTTC
TRBJ1-6,TRBD1,-,17,TRBV4-1,CASSQVQGALDNSPLHF,TGCGCCAGCAGCCAAGTACAGGGGGCCTTAGATAATTCACCCCTCCACTTT
TRBJ2-1,-,-,14,TRBV5-1,CASSSGGPYNEQFF,TGCGCCAGCAGCTCTGGAGGGCCCTACAATGAGCAGTTCTTC
TRBJ1-5,TRBD1,few,14,TRBV6-1,CVSSDAGGNQPQHF,TGTGTCAGCAGTGATGCAGGGGGTAATCAGCCCCAGCATTTT
TRBJ1-2,-,few,14,TRBV28,CASSSTGSFYGYTF,TGTGCCAGCAGTTCGACAGGTTCCTTCTATGGCTACACCTTC
TRBJ2-7,-,few,13,TRBV7-7,CASSPGVYYEQYF,TGTGCTAGCAGCCCCGGGGTATACTACGAGCAGTACTTC
TRBJ2-1,TRBD2,many,15,TRBV20-1,CSASNAGEIVDEQFF,TGCAGTGCTAGCAACGCGGGAGAGATTGTCGATGAGCAGTTCTTC
TRBJ1-4,-,few,13,TRBV18,CPRLDGQNEKLFF,TGTCCCAGACTTGACGGGCAGAATGAAAAACTGTTTTTT